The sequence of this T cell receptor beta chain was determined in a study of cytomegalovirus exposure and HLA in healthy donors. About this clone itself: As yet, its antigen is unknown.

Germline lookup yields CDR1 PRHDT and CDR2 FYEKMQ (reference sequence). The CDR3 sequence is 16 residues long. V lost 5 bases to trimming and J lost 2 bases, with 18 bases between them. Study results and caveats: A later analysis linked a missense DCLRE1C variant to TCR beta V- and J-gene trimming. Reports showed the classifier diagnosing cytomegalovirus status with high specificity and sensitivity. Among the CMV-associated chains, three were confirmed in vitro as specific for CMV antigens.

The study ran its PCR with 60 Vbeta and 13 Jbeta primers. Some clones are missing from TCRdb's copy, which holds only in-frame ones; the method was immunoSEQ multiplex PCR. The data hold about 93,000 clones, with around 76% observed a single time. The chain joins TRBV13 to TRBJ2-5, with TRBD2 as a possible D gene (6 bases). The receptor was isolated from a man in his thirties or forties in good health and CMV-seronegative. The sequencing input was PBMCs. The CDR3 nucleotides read TGTGCCAGCAGCCAAGTGAGGCAGGGAGGACAAGAGACCCAGTACTTC. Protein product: CASSQVRQGGQETQYF.